The 7 T cell receptor beta chains given below trace back to one sample, sequenced in a study of blood T cell repertoires in COVID-19. TCRdb's copy holds only in-frame clones and misses some; the assay was immunoSEQ multiplex PCR. The table shows over 400,000 clones, with less than 90% occurring only once. The sequenced sample consisted of PBMCs or T cells enriched from blood (not recorded which). The source of these receptors is an older woman who had recovered from COVID-19.

This chain uses TRBV2 with TRBJ2-5; 13 nucleotides align to TRBD2. Looked up from germline, CDR1 is SNHLY and CDR2 is FYNNEI. CDR3 length equals 16 residues. The junction had 5 bases not matched to a gene; V was cut back by 2 bases and J by 5 bases. In DNA, the CDR3 is TGTGCCAGCAGTGAAACTAGCGGGGGGGCCTGGGAGACCCAGTACTTC. Its protein product is CASSETSGGAWETQYF. Full variable domain (missing parts from reference TRBV2 and TRBJ2-5): EPEVTQTPSHQVTQMGQEVILRCVPISNHLYFYWYRQILGQKVEFLVSFYNNEISEKSEIFDDQFSVERPDGSNFTLKIRSTKLEDSAMYFCASSETSGGAWETQYFGPGTRLLVL.

The rearrangement links TRBV7-9 to TRBJ1-4; TRBD1 agrees at 7 bases. The CDR3 spans 13 residues. V lost 8 bases to trimming and J lost 5 bases; unmatched junction nucleotides: 5. Germline V gives CDR1 SEHNR, CDR2 FQNEAQ (reference sequence). The CDR3 DNA sequence: TGTGCCAGCCGGAGGACAGGAAATGAAAAACTGTTTTTT. As protein: CASRRTGNEKLFF.

This clone was seen only once. This rearrangement joins TRBV27 to TRBJ2-7, with TRBD2 matching 7 bases. The CDR3 consists of 13 residues. V lost 5 bases, J lost 3 bases, and 4 bases stayed unmatched. Germline CDR1 and CDR2: MNHEY and SMNVEV (reference sequence). The CDR3 sequence is CASSRGGNYEQYF. The CDR3, as DNA: TGTGCCAGCAGTCGGGGAGGGAACTACGAGCAGTACTTC.

The chain joins TRBV3-1 (or the pseudogene TRBV3-2) to TRBJ1-3; TRBD1 matches at 7 bases. Germline V gene data show CDR1 as LGHDT and CDR2 as YNNKEL (reference sequence). Trimming cost V 2 bases and J 0 bases; bases outside gene matches: 4. This CDR3 spans 16 amino acids. CDR3 protein: CASSQKGTASGNTIYF. The CDR3 nucleotides are TGTGCCAGCAGCCAAAAAGGGACAGCCTCTGGAAACACCATATATTTT.

In its sample, this clone was seen a few times. The rearrangement uses TRBV19 and TRBJ1-5, with 9 bases identical to TRBD1. Germline V gene data show CDR1 as LNHDA and CDR2 as SQIVND (reference sequence). The CDR3 sequence is 15 residues long. J gave up 9 bases and V 11 bases, and 17 bases lay outside the gene matches. In DNA form, the CDR3 reads TGTGCCCCCAAGGTGGGACAGGGAGAGGGGGGGCCCCAGCATTTT. It translates to CAPKVGQGEGGPQHF. Full variable domain (outside the CDR3, taken from reference TRBV19 and TRBJ1-5): DGGITQSPKYLFRKEGQNVTLSCEQNLNHDAMYWYRQDPGQGLRLIYYSQIVNDFQKGDIAEGYSVSREKKESFPLTVTSAQKNPTAFYLCAPKVGQGEGGPQHFGDGTRLSIL.

The chain is built from TRBV23-1 and TRBJ1-1; D ambiguous. TRBV23-1 falls under the ORF class, with uncertain function. The CDR3 is 13 residues long. Trimming stripped 7 bases from V and 0 bases from J, with 9 bases between. The CDR3 region has the DNA TGCGCCAGCACCTTCGGGATGAACACTGAAGCTTTCTTT. It yields the protein CASTFGMNTEAFF.

This rearrangement joins TRBV27 to TRBJ2-3; 14 bases fit TRBD2. The CDR3 extends over 16 amino acids. Germline CDR1 and CDR2: MNHEY and SMNVEV (reference sequence). V dropped 3 bases and J dropped 10; count of bases not matched to a gene: 9. The DNA for the CDR3 is TGTGCCAGCAGTTTGCGGACTAGCGGGGGGATAGGGGCGCAGTATTTT. This sequence encodes CASSLRTSGGIGAQYF.